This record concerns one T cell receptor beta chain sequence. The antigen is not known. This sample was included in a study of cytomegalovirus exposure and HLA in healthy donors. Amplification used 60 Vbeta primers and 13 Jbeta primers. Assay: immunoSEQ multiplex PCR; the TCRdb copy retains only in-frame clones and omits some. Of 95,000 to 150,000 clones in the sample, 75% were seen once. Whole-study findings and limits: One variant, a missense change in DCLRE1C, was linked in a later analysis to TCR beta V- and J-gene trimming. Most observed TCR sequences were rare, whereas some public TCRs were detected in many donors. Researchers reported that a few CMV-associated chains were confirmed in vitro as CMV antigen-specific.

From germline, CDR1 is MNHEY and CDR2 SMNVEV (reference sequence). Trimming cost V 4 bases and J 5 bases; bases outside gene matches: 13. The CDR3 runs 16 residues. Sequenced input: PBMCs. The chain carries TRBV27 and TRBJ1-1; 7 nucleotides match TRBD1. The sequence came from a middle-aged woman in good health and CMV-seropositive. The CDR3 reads CASSSPGGGKETEAFF. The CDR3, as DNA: TGTGCCAGCAGTTCGCCCGGAGGGGGCAAGGAGACTGAAGCTTTCTTT.